This T cell receptor beta chain stems from a study of blood T cell repertoires in COVID-19. Across the whole study: Whether acute or convalescent, the COVID-19 samples came from the United States, Italy and Spain.

This study enrolled people aged roughly 18 to 89 from roughly 24 US geographic areas. TCRdb's copy holds only in-frame clones and misses some; the assay was immunoSEQ multiplex PCR. The data contain approximately 150,000 clones, around 84% of them seen just once; the ten biggest clones take up nearly 8%. This CDR3 comprises 15 residues. V shed 6 bases and J shed 4 bases, with 18 bases lying between them. CDR1 is MDHEN and CDR2 is SYDVKM in the germline V gene. This chain uses TRBV28 with TRBJ2-5, with TRBD1 as a possible D gene (6 bases). The sequence was obtained from a woman between 50 and 59 years old who had recovered from COVID-19. The sample comprised PBMCs or T cells enriched from blood (not recorded which). CDR3 coding DNA: TGTGCCAGCAGGGCCGGTGGGGGCCGGGGAGAGACCCAGTACTTC. Translating gives CASRAGGGRGETQYF.